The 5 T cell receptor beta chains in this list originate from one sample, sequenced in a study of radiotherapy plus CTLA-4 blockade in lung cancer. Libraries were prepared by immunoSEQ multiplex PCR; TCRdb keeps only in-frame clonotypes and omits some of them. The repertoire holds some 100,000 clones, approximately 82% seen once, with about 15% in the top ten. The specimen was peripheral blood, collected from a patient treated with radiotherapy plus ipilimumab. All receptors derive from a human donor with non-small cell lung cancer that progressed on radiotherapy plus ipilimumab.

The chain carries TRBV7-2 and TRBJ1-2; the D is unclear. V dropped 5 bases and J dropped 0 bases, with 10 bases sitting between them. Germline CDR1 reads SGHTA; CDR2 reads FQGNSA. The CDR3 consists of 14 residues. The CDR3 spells CASSQAPANYGYTF. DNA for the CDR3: TGTGCCAGCAGCCAGGCGCCGGCTAACTATGGCTACACCTTC.

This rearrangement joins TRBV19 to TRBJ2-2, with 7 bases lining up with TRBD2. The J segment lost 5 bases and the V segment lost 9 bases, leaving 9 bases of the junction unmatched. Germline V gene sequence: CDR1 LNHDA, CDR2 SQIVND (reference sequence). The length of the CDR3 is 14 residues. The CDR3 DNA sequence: TGTGCCAGCCGCTGGCGGGAGTTGACCGGGGAGCTGTTTTTT. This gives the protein CASRWRELTGELFF.

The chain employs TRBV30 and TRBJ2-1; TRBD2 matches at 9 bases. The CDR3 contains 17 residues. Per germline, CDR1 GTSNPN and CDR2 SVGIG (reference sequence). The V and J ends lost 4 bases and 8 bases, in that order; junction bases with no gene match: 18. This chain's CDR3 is CAWTPRGSAGGTDEQFF. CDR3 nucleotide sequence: TGTGCCTGGACCCCCCGGGGCTCGGCGGGAGGGACCGATGAGCAGTTCTTC.

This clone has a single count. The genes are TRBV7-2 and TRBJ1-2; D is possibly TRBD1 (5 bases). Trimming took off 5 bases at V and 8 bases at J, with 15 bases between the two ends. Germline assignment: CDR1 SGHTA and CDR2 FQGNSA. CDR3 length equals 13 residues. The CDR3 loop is CASSPGALQGYTF. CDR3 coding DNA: TGTGCCAGCAGCCCCGGGGCTCTGCAGGGCTACACCTTC. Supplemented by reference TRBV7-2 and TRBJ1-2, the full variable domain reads GAGVSQSPSNKVTEKGKDVELRCDPISGHTALYWYRQSLGQGLEFLIYFQGNSAPDKSGLPSDRFSAERTGGSVSTLTIQRTQQEDSAVYLCASSPGALQGYTFGSGTRLTVV.

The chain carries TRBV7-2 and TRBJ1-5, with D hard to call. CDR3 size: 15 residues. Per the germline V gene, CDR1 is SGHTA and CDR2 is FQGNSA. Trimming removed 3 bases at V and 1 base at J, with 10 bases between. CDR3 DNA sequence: TGTGCCAGCAGCTTCACAGCGAGCAGCAATCAGCCCCAGCATTTT. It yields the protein CASSFTASSNQPQHF.